The rows below give T cell receptor beta chains drawn from one sample of a study of cytomegalovirus exposure and HLA in healthy donors. Clones were sequenced by immunoSEQ multiplex PCR, and TCRdb holds only the in-frame ones, with some missing. The data contain about 80,000 clones, roughly 85% of them singletons. Specimen: PBMCs. Source of these receptors: a man aged 25 to 45 in good health and CMV-seronegative. Each CDR3 is given with its conserved first and last residue. Fields, in order: clone size, D gene, J gene, V gene, CDR3 length, CDR3 DNA, CDR3 protein. A D gene is named only where the DNA matches it firmly. Expanded clones get a size class; other rows say once, few or many, or leave the size out.

clone size: NA; D gene: NA; J gene: TRBJ2-1; V gene: TRBV9; CDR3 length: 16; CDR3 DNA: TGTGCCAGCAGTTTTAGTAGAGGGAACTCCTACAATGAGCAGTTCTTC; CDR3 protein: CASSFSRGNSYNEQFF
clone size: NA; D gene: TRBD1; J gene: TRBJ2-5; V gene: TRBV19; CDR3 length: 13; CDR3 DNA: TGTGCCAGTAGCCCTACAGGGGTGTCGACCCAGTACTTC; CDR3 protein: CASSPTGVSTQYF
clone size: NA; D gene: TRBD2; J gene: TRBJ2-3; V gene: TRBV6-1; CDR3 length: 18; CDR3 DNA: TGTGCCAGCAGTGAAGCTGGGTCTCTAGCGGGTGCCAGCTACACGCAGTATTTT; CDR3 protein: CASSEAGSLAGASYTQYF
clone size: NA; D gene: NA; J gene: TRBJ2-1; V gene: TRBV2; CDR3 length: 15; CDR3 DNA: TGTGCCAGCATGACAGGTACTATGCTTCTCTCTCTGCAGTTCTTC; CDR3 protein: CASMTGTMLLSLQFF
clone size: NA; D gene: NA; J gene: TRBJ2-1; V gene: TRBV7-9; CDR3 length: 17; CDR3 DNA: TGTGCCAGCAGCTTAACCGGGCAGACGGGGGATTACAATGAGCAGTTCTTC; CDR3 protein: CASSLTGQTGDYNEQFF
clone size: NA; D gene: TRBD2; J gene: TRBJ2-7; V gene: TRBV28; CDR3 length: 16; CDR3 DNA: TGTGCCAGCAGTTCCCGGAGCGGTAGCGGGAATAGCGAGCAGTACTTC; CDR3 protein: CASSSRSGSGNSEQYF
clone size: NA; D gene: TRBD1; J gene: TRBJ2-7; V gene: TRBV6-5; CDR3 length: 15; CDR3 DNA: TGTGCCAGCAGCGCTCCGGGACAGAACTCCTACGAGCAGTACTTC; CDR3 protein: CASSAPGQNSYEQYF
clone size: NA; D gene: TRBD1; J gene: TRBJ1-5; V gene: TRBV30; CDR3 length: 19; CDR3 DNA: TGTGCCTGGAGCCGAAGGATTGACAGGGGCTTCTATAGCAATCAGCCCCAGCATTTT; CDR3 protein: CAWSRRIDRGFYSNQPQHF
clone size: once; D gene: NA; J gene: TRBJ2-7; V gene: TRBV27; CDR3 length: 13; CDR3 DNA: TGTGCCAGCAGTTTCCCGCCTACCTACGAGCAGTACTTC; CDR3 protein: CASSFPPTYEQYF
clone size: once; D gene: NA; J gene: TRBJ1-1; V gene: TRBV25-1; CDR3 length: 13; CDR3 DNA: TGTGCCAGCAGTGAATGGGGGGGCACTGAAGCTTTCTTT; CDR3 protein: CASSEWGGTEAFF
clone size: NA; D gene: TRBD1; J gene: TRBJ1-5; V gene: TRBV6-5; CDR3 length: 13; CDR3 DNA: TGTGCCAGCCGGGACAGAATTAATCAGCCCCAGCATTTT; CDR3 protein: CASRDRINQPQHF
clone size: NA; D gene: TRBD2; J gene: TRBJ2-1; V gene: TRBV2; CDR3 length: 14; CDR3 DNA: TGTGCCAGCAGTGAGCGGGGGGGGCGCAATGAGCAGTTCTTC; CDR3 protein: CASSERGGRNEQFF
clone size: NA; D gene: NA; J gene: TRBJ1-1; V gene: TRBV6-1; CDR3 length: 12; CDR3 DNA: TGTGCCAGCAGTGTCCTGACCCGAGGTGCTTTCTTT; CDR3 protein: CASSVLTRGAFF
clone size: NA; D gene: NA; J gene: TRBJ1-1; V gene: TRBV27; CDR3 length: 14; CDR3 DNA: TGTGCCAGCAGTCCCTGGCAGGGCAACACTGAAGCTTTCTTT; CDR3 protein: CASSPWQGNTEAFF
clone size: NA; D gene: NA; J gene: TRBJ1-1; V gene: TRBV2; CDR3 length: 14; CDR3 DNA: TGTGCCAGCAGTGAAAACGGAGCCGGGAGTGAAGCTTTCTTT; CDR3 protein: CASSENGAGSEAFF
clone size: NA; D gene: TRBD2; J gene: TRBJ2-7; V gene: TRBV13; CDR3 length: 14; CDR3 DNA: TGTGCCAGCAGCCCTAGCGGGTCCCCCTACGAGCAGTACTTC; CDR3 protein: CASSPSGSPYEQYF
clone size: NA; D gene: TRBD1; J gene: TRBJ1-2; V gene: TRBV7-9; CDR3 length: 15; CDR3 DNA: TGTGCCAGCAGCTTAGGCACAGGGGGCGACTATGGCTACACCTTC; CDR3 protein: CASSLGTGGDYGYTF
clone size: NA; D gene: TRBD1; J gene: TRBJ2-1; V gene: TRBV25-1; CDR3 length: 16; CDR3 DNA: TGTGCCAGCAGTGAAATTCCGGGACAGGGGGACAATGAACAGTTCTTC; CDR3 protein: CASSEIPGQGDNEQFF
clone size: NA; D gene: TRBD1; J gene: TRBJ1-1; V gene: TRBV7-8; CDR3 length: 15; CDR3 DNA: TGTGCCAGCAGCCTACGCCGGGACAGGAACACTGAAGCTTTCTTT; CDR3 protein: CASSLRRDRNTEAFF
clone size: NA; D gene: NA; J gene: TRBJ1-1; V gene: TRBV19; CDR3 length: 16; CDR3 DNA: TGTGCCAGTAGTATTCCGGAGGGCGGCTTCTACACTGAAGCTTTCTTT; CDR3 protein: CASSIPEGGFYTEAFF
clone size: NA; D gene: TRBD1; J gene: TRBJ2-7; V gene: TRBV6-5; CDR3 length: 14; CDR3 DNA: TGTGCCAGCAGTTACGGGACAGCAGGTTACGAGCAGTACTTC; CDR3 protein: CASSYGTAGYEQYF
clone size: NA; D gene: TRBD2; J gene: TRBJ2-7; V gene: TRBV19; CDR3 length: 13; CDR3 DNA: TGTGCCACCCGATTAGCGGGGTCCTACGAGCAGTACTTC; CDR3 protein: CATRLAGSYEQYF
clone size: NA; D gene: NA; J gene: TRBJ2-3; V gene: TRBV5-6; CDR3 length: 12; CDR3 DNA: TGTGCCAGCAGCACAGTCGCAGATACGCAGTATTTT; CDR3 protein: CASSTVADTQYF
clone size: NA; D gene: TRBD1; J gene: TRBJ1-6; V gene: TRBV2; CDR3 length: 14; CDR3 DNA: TGTGCCAGCATGGGGGTCAGGGGGGAATCACCCCTCCACTTT; CDR3 protein: CASMGVRGESPLHF
clone size: NA; D gene: NA; J gene: TRBJ2-7; V gene: TRBV4-1; CDR3 length: 13; CDR3 DNA: TGCGCCAGCAGCCAAGATGGAGGCTACGAGCAGTACTTC; CDR3 protein: CASSQDGGYEQYF
clone size: NA; D gene: NA; J gene: TRBJ1-3; V gene: TRBV30; CDR3 length: 12; CDR3 DNA: TGTGCCTGGAGCCTGCTAGGAAACACCATATATTTT; CDR3 protein: CAWSLLGNTIYF
clone size: NA; D gene: TRBD1; J gene: TRBJ1-4; V gene: TRBV5-6; CDR3 length: 15; CDR3 DNA: TGTGCCAGCAGCCGAGCCGGGACAGGGGGAGAAAAACTGTTTTTT; CDR3 protein: CASSRAGTGGEKLFF
clone size: once; D gene: TRBD1; J gene: TRBJ2-7; V gene: TRBV6-5; CDR3 length: 15; CDR3 DNA: TGTGCCAGCAGCCCCCGGACAGGGGGCTCCTACGAGCAGTACTTC; CDR3 protein: CASSPRTGGSYEQYF
clone size: NA; D gene: TRBD1; J gene: TRBJ2-1; V gene: TRBV7-2; CDR3 length: 15; CDR3 DNA: TGTGCCAGCAGCCCTCCGACAGGGACCGGCAATGAGCAGTTCTTC; CDR3 protein: CASSPPTGTGNEQFF
clone size: few; D gene: NA; J gene: TRBJ1-3; V gene: TRBV6-6; CDR3 length: 16; CDR3 DNA: TGTGCCAGCAGTTACATGGGCAGGCCTGTTAGTGCCACCATATATTTT; CDR3 protein: CASSYMGRPVSATIYF
clone size: NA; D gene: TRBD2; J gene: TRBJ2-5; V gene: TRBV4-2; CDR3 length: 17; CDR3 DNA: TGTGCCAGCAGCCTCGGGACTAGCGGGGGGTCCTCAGAGACCCAGTACTTC; CDR3 protein: CASSLGTSGGSSETQYF
clone size: NA; D gene: TRBD2; J gene: TRBJ2-7; V gene: TRBV27; CDR3 length: 14; CDR3 DNA: TGTGCCAGCGGAAATAGCGGGTCGACCTACGAGCAGTACTTC; CDR3 protein: CASGNSGSTYEQYF
clone size: once; D gene: TRBD1; J gene: TRBJ2-7; V gene: TRBV9; CDR3 length: 15; CDR3 DNA: TGTGCCAGCAGCGTCGGACAGGGCAATCTACGAGAGCAGTACTTC; CDR3 protein: CASSVGQGNLREQYF
clone size: NA; D gene: NA; J gene: TRBJ1-2; V gene: TRBV28; CDR3 length: 11; CDR3 DNA: TGTGCCAGCAGGCGGGCCTATGGCTACACCTTC; CDR3 protein: CASRRAYGYTF
clone size: few; D gene: TRBD2; J gene: TRBJ2-1; V gene: TRBV2; CDR3 length: 16; CDR3 DNA: TGTGCCAGCAGTGCCACTAGCGCTAGCTCCTACAATGAGCAGTTCTTC; CDR3 protein: CASSATSASSYNEQFF
clone size: once; D gene: TRBD2; J gene: TRBJ2-5; V gene: TRBV2; CDR3 length: 18; CDR3 DNA: TGTGCCAGCAGCGAAGCAGGACTAGCGGCCGTCGGGCAAGAGACCCAGTACTTC; CDR3 protein: CASSEAGLAAVGQETQYF
clone size: NA; D gene: NA; J gene: TRBJ1-5; V gene: TRBV18; CDR3 length: 13; CDR3 DNA: TGTGCCAGCTCGCCGCTCGTCAGGGGTCCCCAGCATTTT; CDR3 protein: CASSPLVRGPQHF
clone size: few; D gene: TRBD2; J gene: TRBJ2-1; V gene: TRBV5-1; CDR3 length: 19; CDR3 DNA: TGCGCCAGCAGCGGGGTGGGTACTAGCGGAGGGAGCTCCTACAATGAGCAGTTCTTC; CDR3 protein: CASSGVGTSGGSSYNEQFF
clone size: NA; D gene: NA; J gene: TRBJ2-5; V gene: TRBV19; CDR3 length: 11; CDR3 DNA: TGTGCCAGTCACAGGGAAGAGACCCAGTACTTC; CDR3 protein: CASHREETQYF
clone size: NA; D gene: NA; J gene: TRBJ1-2; V gene: TRBV28; CDR3 length: 11; CDR3 DNA: TGTGCCAGCACCCAGTTCTATGGCTACACCTTC; CDR3 protein: CASTQFYGYTF
clone size: NA; D gene: NA; J gene: TRBJ1-5; V gene: TRBV19; CDR3 length: 15; CDR3 DNA: TGTGCCAGTAGTGATCGGTGGGGCAGCAATCAGCCCCAGCATTTT; CDR3 protein: CASSDRWGSNQPQHF
clone size: NA; D gene: NA; J gene: TRBJ2-1; V gene: TRBV19; CDR3 length: 17; CDR3 DNA: TGTGCCAGTAGTACCCGTGGACTCCAGAGCTCCTACAATGAGCAGTTCTTC; CDR3 protein: CASSTRGLQSSYNEQFF
clone size: few; D gene: NA; J gene: TRBJ2-7; V gene: TRBV28; CDR3 length: 13; CDR3 DNA: TGTGCCAGCTCTCTAGGAGTGGAGTACGAGCAGTACTTC; CDR3 protein: CASSLGVEYEQYF
clone size: NA; D gene: TRBD2; J gene: TRBJ2-7; V gene: TRBV30; CDR3 length: 13; CDR3 DNA: TGTGCCTGGAGTGTCGGGGGGACCTACGAGCAGTACTTC; CDR3 protein: CAWSVGGTYEQYF
clone size: NA; D gene: NA; J gene: TRBJ1-5; V gene: TRBV30; CDR3 length: 15; CDR3 DNA: TGTGCCTGGAGTGTTCTGTCGGAGAGGAATCAGCCCCAGCATTTT; CDR3 protein: CAWSVLSERNQPQHF
clone size: NA; D gene: TRBD2; J gene: TRBJ2-7; V gene: TRBV4-2; CDR3 length: 16; CDR3 DNA: TGTGCCAGCAGCCAAGAAAAAGGCGGGAGCTCCTACGAGCAGTACTTC; CDR3 protein: CASSQEKGGSSYEQYF
clone size: NA; D gene: TRBD1; J gene: TRBJ2-7; V gene: TRBV2; CDR3 length: 14; CDR3 DNA: TGTGCCAGCAAACCGGGACAGGGGGCGCCCGAGCAGTACTTC; CDR3 protein: CASKPGQGAPEQYF